One sample yielded the 2 T cell receptor beta chains listed below, sequenced in a study of blood T cell repertoires in COVID-19 (dated by TCRdb to 2019 to 2021). The library was obtained by the immunoSEQ multiplex PCR assay. TCRdb took over this immuneACCESS table, retaining in-frame rearrangements with V and J assigned. Such tables are incomplete; in checked studies, under half of the missing clones stem from an unresolved V gene, and the remainder is unexplained. The sample contains roughly 130,000 clones, roughly 83% of them found a single time. About 5% of the sample comes from the top ten. Sequencing used peripheral blood. The source of these receptors is a woman aged 70-85 years with COVID-19, enrolled during active disease.

This clone has a single count. V is TRBV19 and J is TRBJ1-5, with D unclear. Deletions cut 5 bases from V and 6 bases from J, with 11 bases between. This CDR3 spans 13 amino acids. CDR1 is LNHDA, CDR2 SQIVND, per germline (reference sequence). CDR3 sequence: CASSVGGTQPQHF. The CDR3, as DNA: TGTGCCAGTAGTGTGGGAGGTACTCAGCCCCAGCATTTT.

The chain is built from TRBV9 and TRBJ2-3, with 9 bases that match TRBD2. Germline V gives CDR1 SGDLS, CDR2 YYNGEE. The CDR3 extends over 18 amino acids. With 2 bases clipped from V and 2 bases from J, the junction kept 12 bases outside the gene matches. CDR3 residues: CASSVAAERGVLTDTQYF. Here the CDR3 DNA reads TGTGCCAGCAGCGTCGCCGCGGAGCGGGGGGTCCTCACAGATACGCAGTATTTT. Full variable domain (remainder filled in from reference TRBV9 and TRBJ2-3): DSGVTQTPKHLITATGQRVTLRCSPRSGDLSVYWYQQSLDQGLQFLIQYYNGEERAKGNILERFSAQQFPDLHSELNLSSLELGDSALYFCASSVAAERGVLTDTQYFGPGTRLTVL.